These T cell receptor beta chains were read from a single sample in a study of blood T cell repertoires in COVID-19. The method was immunoSEQ multiplex PCR; TCRdb's version includes in-frame clones alone and lacks a portion of them. Among roughly 70,000 clones, roughly 89% were seen once, and the ten largest hold 4.9%. The sequencing sample was made of peripheral blood. The receptors come from a woman in her forties or fifties with active COVID-19. Both conserved end residues are part of each CDR3. A D gene is named only where the DNA matches it firmly. Size is stated for part of the rows, as once, few or many counts, or as a class when the clone is expanded.

clone_size d_call j_call v_call cdr3_aa cdr3_nt
once TRBD1 TRBJ2-7 TRBV3-1/TRBV3-2 CASSPGQGSYEQYF TGTGCCAGCAGTCCGGGACAGGGTTCCTACGAGCAGTACTTC
- TRBD1 TRBJ1-5 TRBV4-1 CASSQGQGLGNQPQHF TGCGCCAGCAGCCAAGGACAGGGGTTGGGCAATCAGCCCCAGCATTTT
- TRBD2 TRBJ2-5 TRBV19 CASSINPGLAGWETQYF TGTGCCAGTAGTATCAATCCGGGACTAGCGGGATGGGAGACCCAGTACTTC
- TRBD1 TRBJ1-2 TRBV5-6 CASSFGTGATNYGYTF TGTGCCAGCAGCTTTGGGACAGGGGCAACTAACTATGGCTACACCTTC
few TRBD2 TRBJ2-2 TRBV10-1 CASSGGSPTGELFF TGCGCCAGCAGTGGCGGGAGCCCCACCGGGGAGCTGTTTTTT
- - TRBJ2-2 TRBV7-2 CASSFNGNTGELFF TGTGCCAGCAGCTTTAACGGGAACACCGGGGAGCTGTTTTTT
- - TRBJ2-7 TRBV20-1 CSASPPNPTTYEQYF TGCAGTGCTAGTCCCCCGAACCCCACGACTTACGAGCAGTACTTC
- TRBD2 TRBJ2-5 TRBV30 CAWSRVAGERETQYF TGTGCCTGGAGCCGCGTAGCGGGAGAGCGAGAGACCCAGTACTTC
- TRBD1 TRBJ1-5 TRBV10-3 CAISPGQGHQPQHF TGTGCCATCAGTCCAGGACAGGGACACCAGCCCCAGCATTTT
- TRBD2 TRBJ2-2 TRBV30 CAWTTVAGVVVTGELFF TGTGCCTGGACTACGGTAGCGGGAGTCGTGGTCACCGGGGAGCTGTTTTTT
- - TRBJ2-1 TRBV19 CASSIYAGSSYNEQFF TGTGCCAGTAGTATATATGCGGGAAGCTCCTACAATGAGCAGTTCTTC
- TRBD2 TRBJ2-7 TRBV11-2 CASSFYRTSGSYEQYF TGTGCCAGCAGCTTCTACCGGACTAGCGGGAGCTACGAGCAGTACTTC
- - TRBJ2-3 TRBV6-4 CASSVGPGGTDTQYF TGTGCCAGCAGTGTTGGGCCAGGGGGCACAGATACGCAGTATTTT
- TRBD2 TRBJ2-5 TRBV4-1 CASRVTSATSGGTQYF TGCGCCAGCAGGGTAACTAGCGCCACTTCGGGGGGGACCCAGTACTTC
- - TRBJ2-2 TRBV5-1 CASSLTEGTGELFF TGCGCCAGCAGCTTGACGGAGGGCACCGGGGAGCTGTTTTTT
few - TRBJ1-3 TRBV13 CASSRDRGNTIYF TGTGCCAGCAGCCGCGATAGAGGAAACACCATATATTTT
- - TRBJ1-2 TRBV2 CAGSTPPDGYTF TGTGCCGGCTCAACGCCTCCTGATGGCTACACCTTC
- TRBD2 TRBJ2-7 TRBV2 CASASSSGRANEQYF TGTGCCAGCGCTTCCTCTAGCGGGAGGGCCAACGAGCAGTACTTC
- - TRBJ1-3 TRBV28 CASSLFGGENTIYF TGTGCCAGCAGCCTCTTCGGGGGGGAAAACACCATATATTTT
- TRBD1 TRBJ1-2 TRBV28 CASSNRQGANYGYTF TGTGCCAGCAGCAATCGACAGGGGGCTAACTATGGCTACACCTTC
- - TRBJ2-5 TRBV28 CASRLTRGGETQYF TGTGCCAGCAGACTAACCAGGGGCGGGGAGACCCAGTACTTC
- TRBD2 TRBJ2-5 TRBV9 CASSVGTSGRGQETQYF TGTGCCAGCAGCGTAGGGACTAGCGGGAGGGGCCAAGAGACCCAGTACTTC
- - TRBJ2-3 TRBV20-1 CSASRLRISTDTQYF TGCAGTGCTAGTAGGCTGCGGATTAGCACAGATACGCAGTATTTT
- - TRBJ2-5 TRBV11-2 CASSFSQGLQETQYF TGTGCCAGCAGCTTTAGTCAGGGTCTCCAAGAGACCCAGTACTTC
- TRBD1 TRBJ2-7 TRBV10-3 CAISGTGREQYF TGTGCCATCAGTGGGACAGGGAGGGAGCAGTACTTC
- - TRBJ2-3 TRBV4-1 CASSQAGRGNTQYF TGCGCCAGCAGCCAAGCCGGAAGGGGGAATACGCAGTATTTT
- TRBD2 TRBJ2-1 TRBV28 CASSFPLAGGPHEQFF TGTGCCAGCAGTTTCCCACTAGCGGGAGGGCCCCATGAGCAGTTCTTC
- TRBD1 TRBJ1-1 TRBV10-3 CAISATGLNTEAFF TGTGCCATCAGTGCGACAGGGTTAAACACTGAAGCTTTCTTT
- - TRBJ2-7 TRBV7-2 CASSLDPSSYEQYF TGTGCCAGCAGCTTAGACCCGAGCTCCTACGAGCAGTACTTC
- - TRBJ2-2 TRBV6-6 CASSLPERAGELFF TGTGCCAGCAGTTTACCGGAACGGGCCGGGGAGCTGTTTTTT
- - TRBJ2-7 TRBV6-5 CASSYRGDSSYEQYF TGTGCCAGCAGTTACCGCGGGGACAGTTCCTACGAGCAGTACTTC
- - TRBJ1-6 TRBV6-5 CASRFRGGDSPLHF TGTGCCAGCAGATTCAGGGGTGGGGATTCACCCCTCCACTTT
once - TRBJ2-3 TRBV7-3 CASSGSGSSTDTQYF TGTGCCAGCAGCGGGAGCGGTTCTAGCACAGATACGCAGTATTTT
- TRBD1 TRBJ2-7 TRBV30 CAWKPDRGHEQYF TGTGCCTGGAAGCCGGACAGGGGGCACGAGCAGTACTTC
- - TRBJ2-2 TRBV24-1 CATSDVKEAGELFF TGTGCCACCAGTGACGTTAAGGAGGCCGGGGAGCTGTTTTTT
- - TRBJ2-1 TRBV15 CATSSSEGGEQFF TGTGCCACCAGCAGCTCCGAGGGAGGTGAGCAGTTCTTC
- - TRBJ2-7 TRBV12-3/TRBV12-4 CASSLYMTYEQYF TGTGCCAGCAGTTTGTACATGACCTACGAGCAGTACTTC
once - TRBJ2-3 TRBV28 CATNPPTRTDTQYF TGTGCCACCAACCCCCCCACTAGAACAGATACGCAGTATTTT
- TRBD1 TRBJ2-1 TRBV5-8 CASRPDRGSDLF TGTGCCAGCAGACCCGACAGGGGCTCCGATCTCTTC
- - TRBJ1-2 TRBV24-1 CATSGLGGGRTYGYTF TGTGCCACCAGTGGCCTAGGCGGGGGGCGAACCTATGGCTACACCTTC
- - TRBJ1-2 TRBV29-1 CSALGVYGYTF TGCAGCGCCCTAGGGGTCTATGGCTACACCTTC
- - TRBJ2-7 TRBV9 CASSVDFNSYEQYF TGTGCCAGCAGCGTGGACTTTAATTCCTACGAGCAGTACTTC
- TRBD1 TRBJ2-2 TRBV5-6 CASSIQGALPVELFF TGTGCCAGCAGCATACAGGGGGCGCTTCCAGTGGAGCTGTTTTTT
- - TRBJ2-1 TRBV18 CASSPPRDEQFF TGTGCCAGCTCACCACCGAGGGATGAGCAGTTCTTC
- - TRBJ2-5 TRBV28 CATFQETQYF TGTGCCACCTTTCAAGAGACCCAGTACTTC
few - TRBJ1-3 TRBV7-2 CASSLLRAGNTIYF TGTGCCAGCAGCTTACTGAGGGCTGGAAACACCATATATTTT
- - TRBJ1-2 TRBV9 CASSLTPGAKTGYTF TGTGCCAGCAGCCTGACGCCGGGAGCGAAGACTGGCTACACCTTC
- - TRBJ1-1 TRBV4-1 CASSQGGLGNTEAFF TGCGCCAGCAGCCAAGGGGGACTGGGGAACACTGAAGCTTTCTTT
- - TRBJ1-1 TRBV3-1/TRBV3-2 CASSLRGPKTEAFF TGTGCCAGCAGCCTACGGGGTCCCAAGACTGAAGCTTTCTTT
few - TRBJ1-2 TRBV11-1 CASSLGQGVYGYTF TGTGCCAGCAGCTTAGGGCAGGGCGTCTATGGCTACACCTTC
medium-sized - TRBJ1-4 TRBV30 CAWSVRTATNEKLFF TGTGCCTGGAGTGTACGGACTGCAACTAATGAAAAACTGTTTTTT
- - TRBJ2-3 TRBV5-1 CASSLADYTDTQYF TGCGCCAGCAGCTTGGCCGACTACACAGATACGCAGTATTTT
once TRBD2 TRBJ2-1 TRBV2 CASSRTSSEQFF TGTGCCAGCAGCAGGACTAGCTCGGAGCAGTTCTTC
- - TRBJ1-5 TRBV28 CASRQRHRALGPQHF TGTGCCAGCAGACAACGACACAGGGCCCTCGGGCCCCAGCATTTT
- TRBD2 TRBJ2-3 TRBV12-5 CASGLVLAGGTDTQYF TGTGCTAGTGGTTTGGTACTAGCGGGAGGTACAGATACGCAGTATTTT